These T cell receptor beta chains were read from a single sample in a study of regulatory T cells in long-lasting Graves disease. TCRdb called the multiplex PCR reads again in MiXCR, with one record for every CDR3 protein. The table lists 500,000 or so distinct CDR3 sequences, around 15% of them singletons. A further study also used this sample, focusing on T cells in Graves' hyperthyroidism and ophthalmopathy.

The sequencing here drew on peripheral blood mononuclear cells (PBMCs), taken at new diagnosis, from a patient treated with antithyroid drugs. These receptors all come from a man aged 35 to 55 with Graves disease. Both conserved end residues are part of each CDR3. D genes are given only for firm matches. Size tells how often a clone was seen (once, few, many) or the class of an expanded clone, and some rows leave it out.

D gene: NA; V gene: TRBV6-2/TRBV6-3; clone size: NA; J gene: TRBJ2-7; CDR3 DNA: TGTGCCAGCTTCAGTACGGGGGAGAGCTCCTACGAGCAGTACTTC; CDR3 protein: CASFSTGESSYEQYF
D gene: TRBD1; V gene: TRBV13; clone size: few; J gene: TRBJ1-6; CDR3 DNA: TGTGCCAGCAGCGCCCAGTCCGGGACAGGGGGCTTACCCTATAATTCACCCCTCCACTTT; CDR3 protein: CASSAQSGTGGLPYNSPLHF
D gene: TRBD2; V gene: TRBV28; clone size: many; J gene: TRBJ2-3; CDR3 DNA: TGTGCCAGCAGTTTAGGACTAGCGGTTAATACGCAGTATTTT; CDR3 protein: CASSLGLAVNTQYF
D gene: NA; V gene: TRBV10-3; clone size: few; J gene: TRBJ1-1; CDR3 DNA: TGTGCCATCAGTTCTACCGGGGGGGCGGGTGGCACTGAAGCTTTCTTT; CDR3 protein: CAISSTGGAGGTEAFF
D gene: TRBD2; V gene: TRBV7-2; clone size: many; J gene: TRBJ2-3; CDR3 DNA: TGTGCCAGCAGCTCTGGGACTAGCGGATACACAGATACGCAGTATTTT; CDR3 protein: CASSSGTSGYTDTQYF
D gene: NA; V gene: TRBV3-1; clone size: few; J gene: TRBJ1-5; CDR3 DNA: TGTGCCAGCAGCCAAGATGCAGGGGGCAATCAGCCCCAGCATTTT; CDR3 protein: CASSQDAGGNQPQHF
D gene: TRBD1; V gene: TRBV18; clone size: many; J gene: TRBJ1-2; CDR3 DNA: TGTGCCAGCTCACGCCTAACAACAGGGGGCCATGGCTACACCTTC; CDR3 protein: CASSRLTTGGHGYTF
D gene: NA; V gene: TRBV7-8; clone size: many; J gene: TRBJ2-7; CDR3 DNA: TGTGCCAGCAGCTTAGTGCCACGGTCCTACGAGCAGTACTTC; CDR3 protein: CASSLVPRSYEQYF
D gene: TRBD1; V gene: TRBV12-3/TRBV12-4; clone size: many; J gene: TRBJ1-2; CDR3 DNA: TGTGCCAGCAGTTTAAGGGACAGAGCTAACTATGGCTACACCTTC; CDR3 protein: CASSLRDRANYGYTF
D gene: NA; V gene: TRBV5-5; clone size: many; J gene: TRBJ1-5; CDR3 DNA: TGTGCCAGCAGCCCCACTCTAGGACATCAGCCCCAGCATTTT; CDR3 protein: CASSPTLGHQPQHF
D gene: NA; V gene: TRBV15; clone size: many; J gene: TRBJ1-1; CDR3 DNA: TGTGCCACCAGCAGAGAACCCGGAAGTAACACTGAAGCTTTCTTT; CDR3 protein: CATSREPGSNTEAFF
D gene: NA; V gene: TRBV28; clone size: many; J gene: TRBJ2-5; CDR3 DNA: TGTGCCAGCAGAACCTCTGGGGGACTTCCCCAGGAGACCCAGTACTTC; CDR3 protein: CASRTSGGLPQETQYF
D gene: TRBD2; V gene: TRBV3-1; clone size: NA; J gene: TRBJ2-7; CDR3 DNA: TGTGCCAGCAGCCAAGATCTTCGGGGACTAGCGAATTTGAGCTCCTACGAGCAGTACTTC; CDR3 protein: CASSQDLRGLANLSSYEQYF
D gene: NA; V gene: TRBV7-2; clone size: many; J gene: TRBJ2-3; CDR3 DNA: TGTGCCAGCAGCTTATATGAGGGCCTTGTCACAGATACGCAGTATTTT; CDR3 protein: CASSLYEGLVTDTQYF
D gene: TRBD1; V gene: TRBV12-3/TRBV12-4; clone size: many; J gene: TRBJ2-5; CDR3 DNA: TGTGCCAGCAGTTCACCGCCGCAGGGGGAAGAGACCCAGTACTTC; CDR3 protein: CASSSPPQGEETQYF
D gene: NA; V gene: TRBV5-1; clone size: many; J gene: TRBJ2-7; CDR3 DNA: TGCGCCAGCAGCTTGGGGGCAGCACCTACGGAGCAGTACTTC; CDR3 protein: CASSLGAAPTEQYF
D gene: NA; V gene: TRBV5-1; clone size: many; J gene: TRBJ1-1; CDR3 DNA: TGCGCCAGCAGAGTAGGTTACGCGGACACTGAAGCTTTCTTT; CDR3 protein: CASRVGYADTEAFF
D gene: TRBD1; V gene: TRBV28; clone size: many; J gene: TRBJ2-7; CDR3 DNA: TGTGCCAGCAGTAAACTGGGACAGGGGGCTCACGAGCAGTACTTC; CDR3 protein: CASSKLGQGAHEQYF
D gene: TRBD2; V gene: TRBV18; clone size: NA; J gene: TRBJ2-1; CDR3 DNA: TGTGCCAGCTCACGAGTTCCCCCCAGCGGGAGCTCCTACAATGAGCAGTTCTTC; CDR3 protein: CASSRVPPSGSSYNEQFF
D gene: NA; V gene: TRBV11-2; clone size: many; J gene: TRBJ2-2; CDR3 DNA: TGTGCCAGCAGCTTACCGGCGGGACTTAACACCGGGGAGCTGTTTTTT; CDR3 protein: CASSLPAGLNTGELFF
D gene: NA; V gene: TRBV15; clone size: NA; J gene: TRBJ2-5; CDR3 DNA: TGTGCCACCAGCAGAGAGGCGGGGTCCGAGACCCAGTACTTC; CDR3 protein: CATSREAGSETQYF
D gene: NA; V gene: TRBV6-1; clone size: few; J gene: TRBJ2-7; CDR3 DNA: TGTGCCAGCAGGGAGGGGCTGCGCTACGAGCAGTACTTC; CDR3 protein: CASREGLRYEQYF
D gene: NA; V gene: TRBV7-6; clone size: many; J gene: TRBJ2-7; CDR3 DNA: TGTGCCAGCAGCTTACGGCGGGGATCGGACGAGCAGTACTTC; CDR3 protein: CASSLRRGSDEQYF
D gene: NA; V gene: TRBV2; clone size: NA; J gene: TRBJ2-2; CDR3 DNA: TGTGCCAGCAGCGTAGTTTTTTTCGGGGAGCTGTTTTTT; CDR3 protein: CASSVVFFGELFF
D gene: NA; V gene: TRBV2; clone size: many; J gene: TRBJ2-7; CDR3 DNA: TGTGCCAGCAGGCCGGAGGGAGGAGGGGGAACAACGCAGTACTTC; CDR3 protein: CASRPEGGGGTTQYF
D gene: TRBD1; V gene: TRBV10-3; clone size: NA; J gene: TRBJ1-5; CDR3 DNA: TGTGCCATCAGAACAGGGGGTAGCAATCAGCCCCAGCATTTT; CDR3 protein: CAIRTGGSNQPQHF
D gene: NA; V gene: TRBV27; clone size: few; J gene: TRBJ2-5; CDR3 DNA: TGTGCCAGCAGTGGGTTGCGCTCAGGGAGGCAGGAGACCCAGTACTTC; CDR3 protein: CASSGLRSGRQETQYF
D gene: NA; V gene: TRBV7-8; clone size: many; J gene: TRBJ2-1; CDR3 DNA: TGTGCCAGCAGCTTAGCTAGCGTGAGGCCCAATGAGCAGTTCTTC; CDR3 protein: CASSLASVRPNEQFF
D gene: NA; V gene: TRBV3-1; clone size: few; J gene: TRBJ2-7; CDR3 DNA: TGTGCCAGCAGCCAAGGGGGGGTCTACGAGCAGTACTTC; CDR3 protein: CASSQGGVYEQYF
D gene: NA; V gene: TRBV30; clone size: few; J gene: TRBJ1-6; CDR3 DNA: TGTGCCTGGAGTCCCCTTCAGAATTCACCCCTCCACTTT; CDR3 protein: CAWSPLQNSPLHF
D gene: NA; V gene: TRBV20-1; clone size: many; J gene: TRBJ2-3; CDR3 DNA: TGCAGTGCTAGAGACCTGTTGGATACGCAGTATTTT; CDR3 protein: CSARDLLDTQYF
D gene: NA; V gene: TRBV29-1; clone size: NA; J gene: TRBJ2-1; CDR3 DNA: TGCAGCGTTGAGGGAGGGGGCATCGGCAATGAGCAGTTCTTC; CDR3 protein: CSVEGGGIGNEQFF
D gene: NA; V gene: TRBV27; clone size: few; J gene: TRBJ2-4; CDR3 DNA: TGTGCCAGCGGTAGCTGGACCATTCAGTACTTC; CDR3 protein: CASGSWTIQYF